The 4 T cell receptor beta chains below all came from one sample that was sequenced in a study of cytomegalovirus exposure and HLA in healthy donors. 60 Vbeta and 13 Jbeta primers were used in PCR. The data were produced by immunoSEQ multiplex PCR, yet TCRdb's version contains in-frame clones alone and is incomplete. The sample has approximately 150,000 clones, roughly four fifths seen once. Sequencing used PBMCs. The receptors here all came from a woman in her fifties or sixties in good health and CMV-seronegative.

The chain links TRBV5-6 to TRBJ2-7; D is perhaps TRBD1 (6 bases). V was cut by 8 bases and J by 2 bases, with 14 bases left in between. The length of the CDR3 is 13 residues. Germline CDR1 and CDR2: SGHDT and YYEEEE. CDR3 sequence reads: CASRHAGAYEQYF. The DNA of the CDR3 is TGTGCCAGTAGACACGCAGGGGCCTACGAGCAGTACTTC.

The CDR3 here is CASSLGTVRGQPQHF. The CDR3 DNA reads as TGTGCCAGCAGCTTGGGGACCGTAAGGGGGCAGCCCCAGCATTTT. The rearrangement uses TRBV5-6 and TRBJ1-5, with D possibly TRBD1 on 6 matching bases. This CDR3 is 15 amino acids long. The germline gives CDR1 SGHDT, CDR2 YYEEEE. The V end lost 0 bases, the J end lost 7 bases, and 14 bases lay between the germline ends.

The gene calls are TRBV29-1 and TRBJ1-5, with a tentative D call TRBD1 (5 bases). V was shortened by 5 bases and J by 9 bases, with 14 bases between the two germline ends. The CDR3 runs 12 residues. Germline V lookup: CDR1 SQVTM, CDR2 ANQGSEA. The CDR3 region has the DNA TGCAGCGTTCGTGAAGGGGCCGCGCCCCAGCATTTT. Amino acid sequence: CSVREGAAPQHF.

The rearrangement joins TRBV19 to TRBJ2-1, with 8 nucleotides matching TRBD1. Germline V gene lookup returns CDR1 LNHDA and CDR2 SQIVND (reference sequence). With V trimmed by 4 bases and J by 3 bases, 14 bases remained unmatched. The CDR3 covers 18 residues. CDR3 in amino acids: CASSNPRTGRTLYNEQFF. CDR3 sequence (DNA): TGTGCCAGTAGTAACCCCCGGACAGGGAGGACCCTCTACAATGAGCAGTTCTTC.